The T cell receptor beta chain under discussion was sequenced for a study of T cell responses to AZD1222 COVID-19 vaccine (dated by TCRdb to about 2021). Concerning the study at large: TCR sequencing was performed for 230 to 250 trial participants, of whom about 200 were given two doses of AZD1222 and some 25 were given two doses of MenACWY control vaccine. Trial participants were enrolled by age into subgroups of 18-55, 56-69 and 70-plus years, and roughly 150, 30 and 60 TCR-sequenced participants, respectively, were included in these subgroups. Broader findings and caveats from the paper: Conclusions about previously exposed vaccinees are limited because only six or seven AZD1222 recipients were SARS-CoV-2 seropositive at baseline. No day 14 peak-response samples were available, so repertoires were characterized only after the peak T cell response. After two AZD1222 doses, spike-specific TCR breadth and depth were significantly higher than at day 0 and than in MenACWY recipients. Epitopes outside the regions mutated in the B.1.351 and B.1.1.7 variants were reportedly recognized by nearly half of the unique spike-specific TCRs. The 56-69-year group was small, and its depth increase did not reach significance, likely because of low power. The vaccine-associated CD4 TCRs covered the entire spike protein, and the dominant responses fell in regions 160-218 and 743-854. Participants were mostly white British, with more females than males. The authors suggested clonal diversity may have been underestimated.

As encoded in the germline V gene, CDR1 is MNHEY while CDR2 is SVGAGI. V ends up 0 bases short and J 7 bases short, with an unmatched junction base count of 2. Its CDR3 holds 16 amino acids, cysteine through phenylalanine. Of all the DNA, just the CDR3 is kept, 48 bases in frame from base 1. As for this clone: This receptor's antigen is unknown. The sample holds no much larger clone one base away, and base qualities are not on file.

The CDR3 regions of human TCRbeta chains were subjected to immunosequencing. In the authors' own workflow: TCRs in the repertoires were compared against a reference library of SARS-CoV-2-specific TCRs that had been generated with the MIRA antigen-specificity platform. Breadth meant the fraction of unique TCRs that were SARS-CoV-2-associated, whereas depth meant the fraction of total T cells that were SARS-CoV-2-associated. Using the MIRA data, each spike-specific TCR was mapped to the spike region that the TCR reacts to and placed in a CD4 or CD8 class. Log10-transformed breadth and depth values were compared by one-way ANOVA with Sidak's multiple comparisons tests. Imported from immuneACCESS, the table was reduced by TCRdb to in-frame sequences with V and J called. These copies leave out some clones; in studies compared against another copy, an unresolved V gene accounts for under half, and the cause of the remainder is not known. The V and J calls and clone size are taken from that table; D and trimming were inferred from the DNA. This sample lists tens of thousands of clones; more than 75% were detected once. The top ten hold around 4.5% of the sample.

This specimen's time point label, interpreted: about 28 days (+/-7) after the second vaccine dose. AZD1222 recipients given second doses at about 4 weeks or at about 12 weeks were pooled, since spike-specific TCR depth and breadth were not found to differ between the two schedules. The vaccinee samples were drawn from two UK trials, COV001 and COV002, one of which was a single-blind randomized controlled phase 2/3 trial testing AZD1222 (ChAdOx1 nCoV-19) in healthy adults. For TCRbeta chain sequencing, PBMC samples from trial participants were taken at day 0 and at day 28 after the second dose. The receptor was isolated from an adult who received the AZD1222 COVID-19 vaccine. This chain joins TRBV6-5 to TRBJ2-1; 14 junctional bases match TRBD2. The source was peripheral blood, collected 28 days after the second AZD1222 dose. The DNA reads TGTGCCAGCAGTTACTCGACTAGCGGGAGGGGGAATGAGCAGTTCTTC. Its protein product is CASSYSTSGRGNEQFF.